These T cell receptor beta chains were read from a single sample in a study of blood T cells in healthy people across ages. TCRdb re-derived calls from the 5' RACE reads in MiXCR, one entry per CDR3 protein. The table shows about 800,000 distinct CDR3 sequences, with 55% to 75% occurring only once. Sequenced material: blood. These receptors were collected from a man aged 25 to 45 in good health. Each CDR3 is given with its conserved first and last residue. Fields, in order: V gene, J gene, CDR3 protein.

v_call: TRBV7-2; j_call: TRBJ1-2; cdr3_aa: CACSLLGTDDGYTF
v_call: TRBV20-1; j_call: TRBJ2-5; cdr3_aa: CSARDPQHQYQETQYF
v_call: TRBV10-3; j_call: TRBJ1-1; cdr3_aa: CAISETPGEGMCAFF
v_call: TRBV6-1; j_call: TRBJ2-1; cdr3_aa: CASNLRTGYEQFF
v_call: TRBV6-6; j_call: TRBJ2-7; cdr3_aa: CASSYGLYEQYF
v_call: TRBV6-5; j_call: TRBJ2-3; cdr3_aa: CASGLAETTDTQYF
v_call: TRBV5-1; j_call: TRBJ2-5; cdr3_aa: CASSPLVGEKTQYF
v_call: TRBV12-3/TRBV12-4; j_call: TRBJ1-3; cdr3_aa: CASKPQSSGNTIYF
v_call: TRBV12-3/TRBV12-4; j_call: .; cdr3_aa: CASSLGTHQETQYF
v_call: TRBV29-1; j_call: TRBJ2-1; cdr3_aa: CSVELGDGDEQFF
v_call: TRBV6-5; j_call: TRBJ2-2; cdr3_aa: CASSRLTGELFF
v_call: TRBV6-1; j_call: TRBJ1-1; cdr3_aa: CASSDPGTVKTEAFF
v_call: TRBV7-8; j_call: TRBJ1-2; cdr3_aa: CASSTTIGTGGPYDYGYTF
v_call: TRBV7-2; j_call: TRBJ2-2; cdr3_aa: CASSLPPNTGELFF
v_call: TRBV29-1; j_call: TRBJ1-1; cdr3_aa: CSASNTEAFF
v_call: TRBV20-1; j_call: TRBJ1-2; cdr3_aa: CSARDRQADYYGYTF
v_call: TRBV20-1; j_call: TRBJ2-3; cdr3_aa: CSARGASGGVDTQYF
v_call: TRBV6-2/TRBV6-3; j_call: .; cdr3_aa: CASTRSLAGVSEQYF
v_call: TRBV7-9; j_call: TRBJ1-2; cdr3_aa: CASSLALSRQGARNGYTF
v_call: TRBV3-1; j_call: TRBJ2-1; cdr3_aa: CASSQNEGGYNEQFF
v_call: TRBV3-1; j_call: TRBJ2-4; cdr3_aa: CASIDQSLYF
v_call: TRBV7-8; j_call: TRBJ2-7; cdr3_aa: CASSLAGRAHEQYF
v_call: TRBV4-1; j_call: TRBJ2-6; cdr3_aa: CASSQDERSGANVLTF
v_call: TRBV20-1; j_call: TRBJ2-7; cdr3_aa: CSAGEPGGANYEQYF
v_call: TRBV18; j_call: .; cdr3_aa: CASSPVAEVGVTQYF
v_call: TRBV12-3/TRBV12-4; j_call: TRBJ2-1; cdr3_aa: CASTLAGRNEQFF
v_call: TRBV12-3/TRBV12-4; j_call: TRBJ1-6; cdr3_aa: CASSPTRHSPLHF
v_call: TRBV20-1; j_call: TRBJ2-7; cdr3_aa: CSGGGGVVYEQYF
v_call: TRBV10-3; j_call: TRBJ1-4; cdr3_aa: CAISDQDRDGGEKLFF
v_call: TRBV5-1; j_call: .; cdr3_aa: CASSTGTNDYNEQYF
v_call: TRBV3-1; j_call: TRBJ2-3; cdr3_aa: CASSPSSGLTDTQYF
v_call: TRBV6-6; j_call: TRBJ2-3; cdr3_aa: CASPPFSGGSDTQYF